This T cell receptor beta chain was obtained from a study of cytomegalovirus exposure and HLA in healthy donors. With 4 bases clipped from V and 7 bases from J, the junction kept 9 bases outside the gene matches. Per the germline V gene, CDR1 is SGHAT and CDR2 is FQNNGV. This CDR3 comprises 14 residues. This PCR relied on a set of 60 Vbeta primers and 13 Jbeta primers. Assay used: immunoSEQ multiplex PCR; TCRdb lists only in-frame clones, some missing. The sample lists about 94,000 clones, roughly 86% occurring once. J is TRBJ1-2 and V is TRBV11-2; TRBD1 matches 7 bases. The material sequenced was PBMCs. This TCR derives from a human donor in good health. The CDR3 DNA reads as TGTGCCAGCAGCTCCCGACAGGGTCCAACTGGCTACACCTTC. This sequence encodes CASSSRQGPTGYTF.